This TCR beta chain stems from a study of early stage breast cancer tumors. Study summary: Of some 17 invasive breast tumors, about a dozen were hormone receptor-positive, HER2-negative. The ER+/PR+/HER2- tumors included 7 to 9 ductal and a few lobular carcinomas. Study conclusions and caveats: Tumor and normal breast were distinguished via blood comparison in about 85% of the 16 patients.

The repertoire was sequenced with immunoSEQ multiplex PCR; TCRdb's copy has only in-frame clones and lacks some. The sample includes 5,000 to 6,500 clones, around 64% of them seen just once. The CDR3 runs 12 residues. V was shortened by 0 bases and J by 0 bases, with 0 bases between the two germline ends. The germline V gene encodes CDR1 SGHAT and CDR2 FQNNGV. Details on this clone: Antigen unknown.

The sequence came from a person in their sixties or seventies with breast cancer. The V call is TRBV11-2, the J call TRBJ2-7; unclear D gene. Sequenced: normal breast tissue next to the tumor. As DNA, the CDR3 is TGTGCCAGCAGCTTAGACTCCTACGAGCAGTACTTC. This translates into CASSLDSYEQYF.